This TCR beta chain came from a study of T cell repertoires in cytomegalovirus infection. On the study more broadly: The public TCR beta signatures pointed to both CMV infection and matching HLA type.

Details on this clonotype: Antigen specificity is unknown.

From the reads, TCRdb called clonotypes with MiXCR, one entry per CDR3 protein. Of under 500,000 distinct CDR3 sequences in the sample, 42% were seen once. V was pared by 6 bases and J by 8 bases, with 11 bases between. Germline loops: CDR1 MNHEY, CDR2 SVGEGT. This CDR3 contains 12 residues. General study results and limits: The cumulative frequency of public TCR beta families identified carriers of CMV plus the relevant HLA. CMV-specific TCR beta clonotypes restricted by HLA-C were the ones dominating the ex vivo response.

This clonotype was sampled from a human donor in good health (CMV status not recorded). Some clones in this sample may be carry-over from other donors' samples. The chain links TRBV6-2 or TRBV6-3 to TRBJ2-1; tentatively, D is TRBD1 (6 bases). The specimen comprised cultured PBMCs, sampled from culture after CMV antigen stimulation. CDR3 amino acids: CASRNRVHEQFF. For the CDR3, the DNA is TGTGCCAGCAGGAACAGGGTACATGAGCAGTTCTTC.